This TCR beta chain derives from a study of T cells in women clearing cervical HPV infection. Study details: Cases were women with histologically confirmed HPV16-related CIN3 or worse, including 2 invasive cancers. Blood came at first lesion visit for cases, post-clearance for controls. Study results and caveats: TRBV6-7 relative abundance averaged 0.11% in cases and 0.15% to 0.2% in controls.

Genomic DNA, averaging approximately 1,200 ng per sample, yielded TCR beta CDR3 via immunoSEQ. Sequencing was performed with immunoSEQ multiplex PCR; in TCRdb, only in-frame clones are kept and a portion is missing. Reported are 20,000 to 25,000 clones; the ten largest clones contain 6.6%. The CDR3 runs 17 residues. V trimming: 6 bases; J trimming: 0 bases; junction bases outside the gene matches: 9. CDR1 and CDR2 from the germline V gene are KGHSH and LQKENI. As for this clone: Its antigen remains unidentified. The read is 3 residues too short to cover the CDR3 end, so that end is filled in from the germline J gene.

The chain links TRBV18 to TRBJ2-1, with TRBD1 matching 9 bases. Sequencing used blood buffy coat. This clonotype was obtained from a woman aged 18 to 75 with a cervical HPV16 infection that either progressed to CIN3+ or cleared (not recorded which). CDR3 region: CASSSTTGGSSYNEQFF. The covered CDR3 bases are TGTGCCAGCTCCTCAACGACAGGGGGAAGCTCCTACAATGAG.